The subject of this entry is one T cell receptor (beta chain). Antigen unknown. This sample is part of a study of cytomegalovirus exposure and HLA in healthy donors. A multiplex PCR was run with 60 Vbeta primers and 13 Jbeta primers. The table came from immunoSEQ multiplex PCR; TCRdb's copy has only in-frame clones and leaves some out. The table records approximately 210,000 clones, more than 75% of them present only once. The CDR3 is made up of 16 amino acids. The V segment lost 1 base and the J segment 5 bases; nucleotides outside the gene matches: 4. The V gene's germline CDR1 is MNHNS and CDR2 SASEGT. Study outcomes and limitations: In vitro experiments confirmed that three CMV-associated chains were specific for CMV antigens.

The receptor was derived from a young man in good health and CMV-seronegative. The chain carries TRBV6-1 and TRBJ2-1; 11 bases line up with TRBD2. Sequenced: PBMCs. The CDR3 sequence: CASSEGTSGYHNEQFF. CDR3 in DNA: TGTGCCAGCAGTGAAGGGACTAGCGGGTATCACAATGAGCAGTTCTTC.